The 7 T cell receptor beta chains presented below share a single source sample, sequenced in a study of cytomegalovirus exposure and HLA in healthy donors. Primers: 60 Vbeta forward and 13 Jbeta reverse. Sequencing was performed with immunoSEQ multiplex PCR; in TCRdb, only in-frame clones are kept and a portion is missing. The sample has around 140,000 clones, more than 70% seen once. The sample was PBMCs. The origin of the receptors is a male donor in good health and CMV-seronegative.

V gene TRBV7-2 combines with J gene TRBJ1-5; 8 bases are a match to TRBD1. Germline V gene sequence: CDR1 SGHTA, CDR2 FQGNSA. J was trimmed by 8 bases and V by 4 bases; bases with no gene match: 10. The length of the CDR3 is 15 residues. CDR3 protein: CASSSSTGGGEPQHF. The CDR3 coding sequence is TGTGCCAGCAGCTCGTCAACAGGGGGAGGGGAGCCCCAGCATTTT.

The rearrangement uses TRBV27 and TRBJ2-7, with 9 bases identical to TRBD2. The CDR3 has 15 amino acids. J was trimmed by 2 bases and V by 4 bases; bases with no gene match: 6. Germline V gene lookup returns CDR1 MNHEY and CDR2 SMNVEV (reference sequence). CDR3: CASSWGAGGAYEQYF. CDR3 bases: TGTGCCAGCAGTTGGGGGGCGGGGGGGGCCTACGAGCAGTACTTC.

CDR3 sequence: CASSPSTSGDSTDTQYF. DNA for the CDR3: TGTGCCAGCAGCCCGTCGACTAGCGGGGATAGCACAGATACGCAGTATTTT. The chain couples TRBV11-3 to TRBJ2-3, with 11 bases identical to TRBD2. Germline V gives CDR1 SGHNT, CDR2 YENEEA. The CDR3 loop spans 17 amino acids. With 5 bases clipped from V and 0 bases from J, the junction kept 7 bases outside the gene matches.

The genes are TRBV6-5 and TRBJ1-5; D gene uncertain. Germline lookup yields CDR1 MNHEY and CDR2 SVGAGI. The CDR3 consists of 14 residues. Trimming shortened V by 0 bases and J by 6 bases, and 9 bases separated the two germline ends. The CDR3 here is CASSYSAGGQPQHF. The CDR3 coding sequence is TGTGCCAGCAGTTACTCGGCAGGAGGTCAGCCCCAGCATTTT.

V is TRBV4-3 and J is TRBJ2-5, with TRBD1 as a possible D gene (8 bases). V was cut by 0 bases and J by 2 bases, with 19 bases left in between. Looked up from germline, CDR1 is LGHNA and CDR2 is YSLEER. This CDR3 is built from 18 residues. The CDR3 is CASSQELDRAGGQETQYF. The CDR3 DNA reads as TGCGCCAGCAGCCAAGAGCTGGACAGGGCCGGGGGGCAAGAGACCCAGTACTTC.

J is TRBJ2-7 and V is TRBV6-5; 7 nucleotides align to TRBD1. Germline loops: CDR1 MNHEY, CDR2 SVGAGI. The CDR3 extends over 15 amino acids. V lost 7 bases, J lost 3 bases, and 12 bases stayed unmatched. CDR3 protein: CASKTEGQPGYEQYF. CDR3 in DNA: TGTGCCAGCAAAACCGAGGGACAGCCAGGCTACGAGCAGTACTTC.

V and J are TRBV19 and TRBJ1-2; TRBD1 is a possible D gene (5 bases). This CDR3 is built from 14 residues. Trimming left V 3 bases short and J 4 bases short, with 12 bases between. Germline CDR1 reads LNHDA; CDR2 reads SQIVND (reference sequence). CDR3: CASSIGRGRYGYTF. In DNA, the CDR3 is TGTGCCAGTAGTATTGGGCGGGGACGCTATGGCTACACCTTC.